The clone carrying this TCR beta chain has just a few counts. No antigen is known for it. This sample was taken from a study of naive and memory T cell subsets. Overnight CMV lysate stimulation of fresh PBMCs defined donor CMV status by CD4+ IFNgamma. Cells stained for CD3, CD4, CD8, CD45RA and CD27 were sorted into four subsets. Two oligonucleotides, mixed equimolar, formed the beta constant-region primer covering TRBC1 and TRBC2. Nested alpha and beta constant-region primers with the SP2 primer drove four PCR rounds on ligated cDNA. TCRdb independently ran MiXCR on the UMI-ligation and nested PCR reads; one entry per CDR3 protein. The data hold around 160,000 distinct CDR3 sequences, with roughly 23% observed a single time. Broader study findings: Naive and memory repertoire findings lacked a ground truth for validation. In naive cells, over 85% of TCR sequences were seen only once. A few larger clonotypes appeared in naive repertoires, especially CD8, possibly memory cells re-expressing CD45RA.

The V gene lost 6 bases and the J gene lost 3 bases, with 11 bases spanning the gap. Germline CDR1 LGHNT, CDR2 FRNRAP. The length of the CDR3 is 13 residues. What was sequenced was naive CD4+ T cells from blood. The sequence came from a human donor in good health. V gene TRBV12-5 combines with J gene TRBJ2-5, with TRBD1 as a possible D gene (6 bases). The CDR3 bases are TGTGCTAGTGGGAAGGACAGAAAAGAGACCCAGTACTTC. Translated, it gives CASGKDRKETQYF.